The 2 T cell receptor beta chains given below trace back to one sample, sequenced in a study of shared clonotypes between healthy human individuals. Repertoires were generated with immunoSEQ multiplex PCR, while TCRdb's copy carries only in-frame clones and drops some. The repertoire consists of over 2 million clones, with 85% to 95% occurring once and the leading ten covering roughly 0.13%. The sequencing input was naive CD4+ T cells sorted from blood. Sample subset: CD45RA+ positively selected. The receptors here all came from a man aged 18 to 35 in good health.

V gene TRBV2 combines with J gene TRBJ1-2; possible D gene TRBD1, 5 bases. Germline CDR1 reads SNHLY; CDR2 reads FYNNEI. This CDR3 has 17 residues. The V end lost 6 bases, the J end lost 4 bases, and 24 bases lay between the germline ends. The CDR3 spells CASRDWGERIPRYGYTF. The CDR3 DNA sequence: TGTGCCAGCAGGGACTGGGGGGAACGGATTCCCCGCTATGGCTACACCTTC.

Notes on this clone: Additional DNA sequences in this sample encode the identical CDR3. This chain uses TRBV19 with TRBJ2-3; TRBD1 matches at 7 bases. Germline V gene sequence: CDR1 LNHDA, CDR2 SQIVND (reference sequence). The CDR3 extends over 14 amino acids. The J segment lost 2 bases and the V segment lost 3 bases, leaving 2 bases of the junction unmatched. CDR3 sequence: CASSIDRATDTQYF. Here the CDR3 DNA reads TGTGCCAGTAGTATCGACAGGGCCACAGATACGCAGTATTTT.